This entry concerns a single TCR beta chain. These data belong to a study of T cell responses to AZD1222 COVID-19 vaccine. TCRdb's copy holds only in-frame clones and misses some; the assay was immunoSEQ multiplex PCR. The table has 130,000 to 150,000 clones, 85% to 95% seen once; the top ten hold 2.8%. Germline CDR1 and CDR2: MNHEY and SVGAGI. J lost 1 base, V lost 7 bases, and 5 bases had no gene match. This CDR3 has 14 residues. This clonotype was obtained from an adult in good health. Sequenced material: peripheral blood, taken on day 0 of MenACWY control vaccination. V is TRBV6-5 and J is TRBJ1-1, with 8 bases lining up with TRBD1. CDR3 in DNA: TGTGCCAGCACCGAGGACAGGGCGAACACTGAAGCTTTCTTT. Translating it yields CASTEDRANTEAFF.